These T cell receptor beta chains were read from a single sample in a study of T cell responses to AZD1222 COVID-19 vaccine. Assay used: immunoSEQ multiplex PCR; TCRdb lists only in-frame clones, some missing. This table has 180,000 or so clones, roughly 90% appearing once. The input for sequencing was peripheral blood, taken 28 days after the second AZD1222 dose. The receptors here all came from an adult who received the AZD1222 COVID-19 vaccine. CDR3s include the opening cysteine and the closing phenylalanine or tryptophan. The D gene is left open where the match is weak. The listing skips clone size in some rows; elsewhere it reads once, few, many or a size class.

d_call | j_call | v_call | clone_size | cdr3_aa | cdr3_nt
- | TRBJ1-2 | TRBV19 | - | CASSIMASNYGYTF | TGTGCCAGTAGTATTATGGCGTCTAACTATGGCTACACCTTC
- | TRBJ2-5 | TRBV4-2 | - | CASSPDGAGETQYF | TGTGCCAGCAGCCCAGACGGGGCCGGTGAGACCCAGTACTTC
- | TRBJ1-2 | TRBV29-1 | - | CSVEGYAANYGYTF | TGCAGCGTTGAAGGCTATGCCGCTAACTATGGCTACACCTTC
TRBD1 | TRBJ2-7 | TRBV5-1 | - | CASSLQGELRTYEQYF | TGCGCCAGCAGCTTACAGGGGGAGTTGCGGACCTACGAGCAGTACTTC
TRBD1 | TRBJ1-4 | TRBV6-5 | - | CASSYYRGLGEKLFF | TGTGCCAGCAGTTACTACAGGGGGCTGGGAGAAAAACTGTTTTTT
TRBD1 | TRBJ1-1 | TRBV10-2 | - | CASRDRVTEAFF | TGCGCCAGCCGGGACAGGGTGACTGAAGCTTTCTTT
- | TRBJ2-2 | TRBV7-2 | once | CASSLVGATGELFF | TGTGCCAGCAGCTTAGTGGGGGCTACCGGGGAGCTGTTTTTT
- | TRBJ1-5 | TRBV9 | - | CASSVGVDSSRPQHF | TGTGCCAGCAGCGTAGGGGTGGACAGTTCTCGGCCCCAGCATTTT
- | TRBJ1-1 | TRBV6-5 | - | CASSYSTRRKSEAFF | TGTGCCAGCAGTTACTCGACCCGGAGAAAGAGTGAAGCTTTCTTT
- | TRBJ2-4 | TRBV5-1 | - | CASSLGVGLVNIQYF | TGCGCCAGCAGCTTGGGGGTGGGGCTGGTAAACATTCAGTACTTC
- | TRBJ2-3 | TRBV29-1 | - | CSVEAARRGVSTDTQYF | TGCAGCGTTGAAGCAGCCCGCAGGGGCGTTAGCACAGATACGCAGTATTTT
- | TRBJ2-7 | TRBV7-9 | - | CASSPSLGPPGTAGYEQYF | TGTGCCAGCAGCCCCAGCTTAGGGCCCCCCGGGACCGCCGGATACGAGCAGTACTTC
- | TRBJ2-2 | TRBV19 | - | CASSLPGSGELFF | TGTGCCAGTAGTCTCCCAGGGTCCGGGGAGCTGTTTTTT
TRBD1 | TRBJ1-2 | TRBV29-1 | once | CSVALGQIYGYTF | TGCAGCGTTGCTTTGGGACAGATCTATGGCTACACCTTC
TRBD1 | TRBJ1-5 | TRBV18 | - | CASSPGDRVQPQHF | TGTGCCAGCTCACCGGGCGACAGGGTCCAGCCCCAGCATTTT
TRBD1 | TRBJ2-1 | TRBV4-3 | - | CASSKDPDRGRGYEQFF | TGCGCCAGCAGCAAGGACCCTGACAGGGGGCGCGGGTATGAGCAGTTCTTC
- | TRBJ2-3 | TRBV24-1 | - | CATSHDSTYTQYF | TGTGCCACCAGCCACGACAGCACATATACGCAGTATTTT
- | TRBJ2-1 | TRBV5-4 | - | CASSFQGGEQFF | TGTGCCAGCAGCTTTCAGGGTGGGGAGCAGTTCTTC
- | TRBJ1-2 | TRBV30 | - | CAWSGLGGYTF | TGTGCCTGGAGCGGCTTGGGTGGCTACACCTTC
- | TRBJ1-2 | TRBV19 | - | CASSIGAALDYTF | TGTGCCAGTAGTATAGGGGCCGCACTGGACTACACCTTC
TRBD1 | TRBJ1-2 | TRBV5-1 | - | CASHDRGKGNYGYTF | TGCGCCAGCCATGACAGGGGCAAGGGGAACTATGGCTACACCTTC
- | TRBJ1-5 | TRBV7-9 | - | CASSSTDQPQHF | TGTGCCAGCAGCTCCACCGATCAGCCCCAGCATTTT
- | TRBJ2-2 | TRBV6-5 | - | CASSLSTGELFF | TGTGCCAGCAGTTTGAGCACCGGGGAGCTGTTTTTT
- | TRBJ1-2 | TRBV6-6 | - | CASSYGEGISYGYTF | TGTGCCAGCAGTTACGGGGAGGGGATTAGCTATGGCTACACCTTC
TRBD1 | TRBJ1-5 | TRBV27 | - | CASSPDRVNQPQHF | TGTGCCAGCAGTCCTGACAGGGTCAATCAGCCCCAGCATTTT
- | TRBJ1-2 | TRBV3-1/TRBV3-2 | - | CASRGGSRGYGYTF | TGTGCCAGCCGGGGAGGGTCGCGGGGCTATGGCTACACCTTC
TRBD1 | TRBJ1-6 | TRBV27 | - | CASNRRGDRGYTNSPLHF | TGTGCCAGCAATCGGCGAGGGGACAGGGGCTATACAAATTCACCCCTCCACTTT
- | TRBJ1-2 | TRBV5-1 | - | CASSLAGGYGYTF | TGCGCCAGCAGCTTGGCCGGTGGGTATGGCTACACCTTC
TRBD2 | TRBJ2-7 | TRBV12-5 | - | CASGFAGLVDEQYF | TGTGCTAGTGGTTTTGCGGGACTAGTAGACGAGCAGTACTTC
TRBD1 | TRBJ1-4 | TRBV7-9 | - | CASSMGQGEEKLFF | TGTGCCAGCAGCATGGGACAGGGAGAGGAAAAACTGTTTTTT
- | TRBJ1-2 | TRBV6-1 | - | CASSEILGGGYTF | TGTGCCAGCAGTGAAATTTTGGGTGGAGGCTACACCTTC
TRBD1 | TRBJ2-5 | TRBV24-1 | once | CATGDRRGTQYF | TGTGCCACCGGGGACAGAAGGGGGACCCAGTACTTC
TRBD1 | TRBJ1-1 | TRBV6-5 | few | CASSLQGEDTEAFF | TGTGCCAGCAGCTTACAGGGGGAGGACACTGAAGCTTTCTTT
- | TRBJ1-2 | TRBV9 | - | CASSVDHMPSRDGYTF | TGTGCCAGCAGCGTAGATCACATGCCGAGCCGAGATGGCTACACCTTC
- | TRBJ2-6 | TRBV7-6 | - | CASSLAGRVSGANVLTF | TGTGCCAGCAGCTTAGCGGGCAGGGTCTCTGGGGCCAACGTCCTGACTTTC
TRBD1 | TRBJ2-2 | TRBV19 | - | CASSKTGLRAGELFF | TGTGCCAGTAGTAAGACAGGGCTGCGGGCCGGGGAGCTGTTTTTT
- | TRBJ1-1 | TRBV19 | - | CASSIAYYRIFPPSSTEAFF | TGTGCCAGTAGTATAGCCTACTACAGGATTTTCCCTCCCTCCAGCACTGAAGCTTTCTTT
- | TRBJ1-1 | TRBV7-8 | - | CASSLTEVNTEAFF | TGTGCCAGCAGCTTAACCGAGGTAAACACTGAAGCTTTCTTT
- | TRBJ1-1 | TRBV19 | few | CASREHMNTEAFF | TGTGCCAGTCGGGAACATATGAACACTGAAGCTTTCTTT
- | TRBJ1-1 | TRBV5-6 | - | CASSLQDSNGAFF | TGTGCCAGCAGCTTGCAGGACAGTAATGGAGCTTTCTTT
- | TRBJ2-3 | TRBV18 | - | CASSSTGRGTDTQYF | TGTGCCAGCTCATCGACAGGGCGGGGGACAGATACGCAGTATTTT
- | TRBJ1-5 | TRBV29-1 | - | CSVAGDNQPQHF | TGCAGCGTTGCCGGGGACAATCAGCCCCAGCATTTT